This T cell receptor (beta chain) originates from a study of T cell responses to AZD1222 COVID-19 vaccine. Study conclusions and caveats: Reportedly, close to half of spike-specific TCRs are directed against unmutated variant regions.

TCRdb's copy holds only in-frame clones and misses some; the assay was immunoSEQ multiplex PCR. This sample has 150,000 to 200,000 clones, with about 90% found just once. A word on this clone: Its antigen is still unknown.

The germline V gene encodes CDR1 MDHEN and CDR2 SYDVKM. The V and J ends lost 5 bases and 1 base respectively, with 18 bases between them. CDR3 length: 16 amino acids. The material sequenced was peripheral blood, taken 28 days after the second AZD1222 dose. The sequence derives from an adult who received the AZD1222 COVID-19 vaccine. The chain has TRBV28 and TRBJ2-7; a weak D match, TRBD1 (6 bases). DNA for the CDR3: TGTGCCAGCAGTATCCCCCCTGGGACACTTTCCTACGAGCAGTACTTC. This gives the protein CASSIPPGTLSYEQYF.